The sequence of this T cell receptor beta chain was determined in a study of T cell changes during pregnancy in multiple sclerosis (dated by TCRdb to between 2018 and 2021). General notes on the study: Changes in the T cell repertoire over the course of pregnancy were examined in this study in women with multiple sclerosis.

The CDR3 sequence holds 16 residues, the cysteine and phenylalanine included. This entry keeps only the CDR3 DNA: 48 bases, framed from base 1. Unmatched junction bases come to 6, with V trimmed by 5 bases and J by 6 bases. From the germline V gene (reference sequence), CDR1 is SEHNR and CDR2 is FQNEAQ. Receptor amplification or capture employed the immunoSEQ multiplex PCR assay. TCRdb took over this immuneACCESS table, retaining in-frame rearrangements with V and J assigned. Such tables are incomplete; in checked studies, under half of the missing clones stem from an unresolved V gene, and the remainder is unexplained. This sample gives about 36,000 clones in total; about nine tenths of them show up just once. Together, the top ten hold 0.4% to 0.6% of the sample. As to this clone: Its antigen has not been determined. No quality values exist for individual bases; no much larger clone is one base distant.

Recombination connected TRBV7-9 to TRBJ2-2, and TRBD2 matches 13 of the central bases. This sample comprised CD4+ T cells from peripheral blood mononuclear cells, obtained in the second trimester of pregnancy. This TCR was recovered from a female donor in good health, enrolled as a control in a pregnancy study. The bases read TGTGCCAGCAGCCGTACTAGCGGGGGGGCCCCCGGGGAGCTGTTTTTT. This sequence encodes CASSRTSGGAPGELFF. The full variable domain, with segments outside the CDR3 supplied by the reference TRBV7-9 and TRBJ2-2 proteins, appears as DTGVSQNPRHKITKRGQNVTFRCDPISEHNRLYWYRQTLGQGPEFLTYFQNEAQLEKSRLLSDRFSAERPKGSFSTLEIQRTEQGDSAMYLCASSRTSGGAPGELFFGEGSRLTVL.